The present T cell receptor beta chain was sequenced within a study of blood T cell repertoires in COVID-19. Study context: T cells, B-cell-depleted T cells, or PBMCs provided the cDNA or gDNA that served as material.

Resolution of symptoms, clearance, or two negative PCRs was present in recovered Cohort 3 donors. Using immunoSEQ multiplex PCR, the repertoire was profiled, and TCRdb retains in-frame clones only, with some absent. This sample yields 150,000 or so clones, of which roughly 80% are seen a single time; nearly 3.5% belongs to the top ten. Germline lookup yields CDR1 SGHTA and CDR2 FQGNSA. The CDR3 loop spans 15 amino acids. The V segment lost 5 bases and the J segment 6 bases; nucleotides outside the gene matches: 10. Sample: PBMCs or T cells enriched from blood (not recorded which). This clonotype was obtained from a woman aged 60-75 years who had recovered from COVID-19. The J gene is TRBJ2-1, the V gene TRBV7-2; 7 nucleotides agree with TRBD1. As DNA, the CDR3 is TGTGCCAGCAGCCCATCCGGGACAGCAGGCAATGAGCAGTTCTTC. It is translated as CASSPSGTAGNEQFF.